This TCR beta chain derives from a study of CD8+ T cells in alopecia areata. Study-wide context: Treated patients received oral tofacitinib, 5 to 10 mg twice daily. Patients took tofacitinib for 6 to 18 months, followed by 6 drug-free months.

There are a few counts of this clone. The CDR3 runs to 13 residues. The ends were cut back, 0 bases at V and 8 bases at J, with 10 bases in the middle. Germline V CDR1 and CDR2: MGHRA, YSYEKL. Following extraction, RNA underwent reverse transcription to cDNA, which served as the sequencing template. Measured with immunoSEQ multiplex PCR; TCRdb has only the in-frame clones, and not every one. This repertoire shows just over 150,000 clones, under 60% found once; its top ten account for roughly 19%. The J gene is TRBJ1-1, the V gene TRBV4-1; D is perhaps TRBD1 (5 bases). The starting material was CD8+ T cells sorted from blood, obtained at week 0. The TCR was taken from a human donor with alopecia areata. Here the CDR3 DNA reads TGCGCCAGCAGCCAAGATCGGGGGAGAGAAGCTTTCTTT. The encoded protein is CASSQDRGREAFF.